A single sample is the source of the 12 T cell receptor beta chains below, sequenced in a study of blood T cells in healthy people across ages. Primed by a sample-barcoded 5' primer and a J-beta primer mix, a second PCR proceeded for about 6 to 11 cycles. TCRdb itself ran the 5' RACE reads through MiXCR, one entry per CDR3 protein. The sample includes some 640,000 distinct CDR3 sequences, around 49% of them seen just once. Sequenced: blood. The receptor set was obtained from a woman aged 55-69 years in good health.

The chain links TRBV5-5 to TRBJ2-3, with 13 bases that match TRBD2. Germline V gene data show CDR1 as SGHKS and CDR2 as YYEKEE (reference sequence). The CDR3 has 15 amino acids. V dropped 4 bases and J dropped 3; count of bases not matched to a gene: 2. The DNA for the CDR3 is TGTGCCAGCAGCACTAGCGGGAGGGGGACAGATACGCAGTATTTT. This codes for CASSTSGRGTDTQYF.

This chain uses TRBV29-1 with TRBJ1-1; TRBD1 might be the D (6 bases). The V end lost 5 bases, the J end lost 1 base, and 14 bases lay between the germline ends. CDR1 is SQVTM and CDR2 is ANQGSEA in the germline V gene. CDR3 length equals 14 residues. The chain's CDR3 is CSVLDRNSNTEAFF. CDR3 nucleotides: TGCAGCGTTCTGGACAGAAACTCGAACACTGAAGCTTTCTTT.

This sequence joins TRBV6-5 and TRBJ1-5, with D uncertain. The ends were cut back, 0 bases at V and 5 bases at J, with 11 bases in the middle. In germline, CDR1 is MNHEY, CDR2 SVGAGI. The CDR3 has 15 residues. CDR3 DNA: TGTGCCAGCAGTTACTCGATGGGGAGTGATCAGCCCCAGCATTTT. Its protein is CASSYSMGSDQPQHF.

This rearrangement joins TRBV14 to TRBJ2-7, with 9 bases matching TRBD2. V trimming: 4 bases; J trimming: 4 bases; junction bases outside the gene matches: 2. The CDR3 covers 13 residues. Germline V CDR1 and CDR2: SGHDN, FVKESK. The CDR3 DNA sequence: TGTGCCAGCAGCCGGACTAGCGAGTACGAGCAGTACTTC. Protein: CASSRTSEYEQYF.

This rearrangement joins TRBV30 to TRBJ2-5; the match to TRBD1 covers 12 bases. V gave up 2 bases and J gave up 11 bases; unmatched junction bases: 9. Germline V gene data show CDR1 as GTSNPN and CDR2 as SVGIG (reference sequence). The CDR3 consists of 14 residues. Here the CDR3 DNA reads TGTGCCTGGAGTCTGGGGACAGGGGGCAATGAGCAGTACTTC. As protein: CAWSLGTGGNEQYF.

This clonotype was counted between two and nine times. The chain recombines TRBV7-9 with TRBJ1-4, with 11 bases fitting TRBD1. CDR1 is SEHNR and CDR2 is FQNEAQ in the germline V gene (reference sequence). This CDR3 region has 16 residues. V lost 5 bases, J lost 1 base, and 3 bases stayed unmatched. The CDR3 loop is CASSRGTGGTNEKLFF. For the CDR3, the DNA is TGTGCCAGCAGCCGCGGGACAGGGGGAACTAATGAAAAACTGTTTTTT.

This rearrangement joins TRBV6-5 to TRBJ2-7, with TRBD2 matching 7 bases. The germline V gene has CDR1 MNHEY and CDR2 SVGAGI. V shed 5 bases and J 3 bases; nucleotides not matched to a gene: 7. The length of the CDR3 is 14 residues. The CDR3 loop is CASSPLAAHYEQYF. DNA of the CDR3: TGTGCCAGCAGTCCCCTAGCGGCCCACTACGAGCAGTACTTC.

The chain recombines TRBV14 with TRBJ2-4; no firm D call. The DNA end lines up better with TRBJ2-7; the J call may be wrong. Germline V gene sequence: CDR1 SGHDN, CDR2 FVKESK. This CDR3 contains 13 residues. The CDR3 is CASSQGLLYEQYF. The CDR3 DNA is TGTGCCAGCAGCCAGGGCCTCCTCTACGAGCAGTACTTC.

V and J are TRBV18 and TRBJ2-5, with 10 bases matching TRBD1. J was trimmed by 11 bases and V by 4 bases; bases with no gene match: 13. Germline CDR1 and CDR2: KGHSH and LQKENI. The CDR3 sequence is 15 residues long. CDR3 sequence: CASSLGTGDLNEQYF. The CDR3 region has the DNA TGTGCCAGCTCACTGGGGACAGGGGACCTCAATGAGCAGTACTTC.

V is TRBV24-1 and J is TRBJ2-3; D is possibly TRBD2 (6 bases). The CDR3 has 16 residues. CDR1 is KGHDR, CDR2 SFDVKD, per germline. Trimming cost V 4 bases and J 2 bases, with 15 bases left between them. CDR3 nucleotides: TGTGCCACCAGTGACGCGGGACCGACGATCACAGATACGCAGTATTTT. This translates into CATSDAGPTITDTQYF.

This clonotype was counted a few times. This chain links TRBV7-9 with TRBJ2-4; no firm D call. There are 17 residues in the CDR3. V was trimmed by 6 bases and J by 0 bases, leaving 18 bases between them. From germline, CDR1 is SEHNR and CDR2 FQNEAQ (reference sequence). For the CDR3, the DNA is TGTGCCAGCAGTCATAACTCAGGTTTGGGAGCCAAAAACATTCAGTACTTC. Its translation: CASSHNSGLGAKNIQYF.

The chain is built from TRBV7-9 and TRBJ1-4, with 7 bases lining up with TRBD1. CDR3 length: 15 residues. With 5 bases clipped from V and 5 bases from J, the junction kept 8 bases outside the gene matches. CDR1 is SEHNR and CDR2 is FQNEAQ in the germline V gene (reference sequence). For the CDR3, the DNA is TGTGCCAGCAGCGGAGACAGGGTCGGGAATGAAAAACTGTTTTTT. This codes for CASSGDRVGNEKLFF.